This entry features one T cell receptor (beta chain) sequence. Its cognate antigen has yet to be identified. No much larger clone exists at a distance of one base, and base qualities are not known. Library method: the immunoSEQ multiplex PCR assay. The table was pulled from immuneACCESS by TCRdb, which kept in-frame rearrangements only. Such tables lose some clones; where checked, under half of the loss comes from unresolved V genes, and the rest has no known cause. The sample table shows 40,000 to 45,000 clones, and around 77% are seen once. Roughly 1.2% of the sample lies in the top ten. The treatment or condition label corresponds to: preoperative locoregional IRX-2 cytokine immunotherapy. The samples were obtained from a phase Ib study that tested preoperative, locoregional IRX-2 cytokine immunotherapy designed to prime immune responses. Donors were patients with early-stage breast cancer who received IRX-2 before surgery.

Per the germline V gene (reference sequence), LNHDA is the CDR1 and SQIVND is the CDR2. V is clipped by 6 bases and J by 0 bases, and the sequence between their germline boundaries is 12 bases long. The cysteine opens and the phenylalanine closes a CDR3 of 15 amino acids. The CDR3 DNA has 45 bases and is translated from base 1. The data were taken from a study of preoperative IRX-2 immunotherapy in early breast cancer (dated by TCRdb to 2018 to 2020). This sample comprised tumor tissue, obtained after IRX-2 immunotherapy. The chain is made from TRBV19 and TRBJ1-3; a weak D assignment points to TRBD1 (5 bases agree). The clonotype comes from a human donor with breast cancer. CDR3 loop: CASSPGWNSGNTIYF. The nucleotide sequence is given as TGTGCCAGTAGCCCAGGGTGGAACTCTGGAAACACCATATATTTT.